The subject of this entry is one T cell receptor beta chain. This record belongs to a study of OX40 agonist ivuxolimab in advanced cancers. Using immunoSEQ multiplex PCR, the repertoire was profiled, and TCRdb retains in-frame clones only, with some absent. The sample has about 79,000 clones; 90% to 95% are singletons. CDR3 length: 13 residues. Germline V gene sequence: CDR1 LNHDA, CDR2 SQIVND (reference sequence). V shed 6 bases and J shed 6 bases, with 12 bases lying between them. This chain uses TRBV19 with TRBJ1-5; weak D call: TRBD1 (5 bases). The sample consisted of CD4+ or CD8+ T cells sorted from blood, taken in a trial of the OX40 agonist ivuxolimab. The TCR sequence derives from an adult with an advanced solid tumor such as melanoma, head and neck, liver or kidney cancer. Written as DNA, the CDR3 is TGTGCCAGTAGGGGACCGGGAGGTCAGCCCCAGCATTTT. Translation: CASRGPGGQPQHF. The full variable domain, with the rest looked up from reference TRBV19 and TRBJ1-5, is DGGITQSPKYLFRKEGQNVTLSCEQNLNHDAMYWYRQDPGQGLRLIYYSQIVNDFQKGDIAEGYSVSREKKESFPLTVTSAQKNPTAFYLCASRGPGGQPQHFGDGTRLSIL.